This TCR beta chain was obtained from a study of Graves' ophthalmopathy and Graves' hyperthyroidism listed by TCRdb under 2018. Regarding the research as a whole: Peripheral blood samples were taken at the time of initial diagnosis, before any treatment was given. The study used signatures of the TCR beta repertoire to tell Graves' ophthalmopathy apart from Graves' hyperthyroidism and to predict which patients would progress to ophthalmopathy. In total, some 130 blood samples were TCR-sequenced: 43 ophthalmopathy, approximately 80 hyperthyroidism and roughly 17 hyperthyroidism-to-ophthalmopathy patients. A discovery set of about a hundred patients (around 44 ophthalmopathy, 55 to 60 stable hyperthyroidism) was enrolled to explore V-J signatures distinguishing ophthalmopathy from hyperthyroidism. An independent validation cohort comprised under 20 hyperthyroidism patients and 15 to 17 patients who later progressed from hyperthyroidism to ophthalmopathy. In roughly 6 hyperthyroidism patients, the T-cell repertoires found in thyroid tissue were compared with those found in blood. Once sampling was done, hyperthyroidism patients were given methimazole at a starting dose of 30 mg daily, while ophthalmopathy patients were given high-dose intravenous methylprednisolone.

General study outcomes and caveats: Among expanded thyroid clonotypes with frequency above 0.001, most also showed up in blood, which suggests that blood repertoires may reflect the thyroid immune response. In cross-validation, the 13-signature model distinguished ophthalmopathy from stable hyperthyroidism with less than 90% sensitivity and about 81% specificity, while in the test set the corresponding values were around 79% and 71%. In validation, the model predicted ophthalmopathy progression with more than 55% sensitivity and less than 80% specificity; some 13 predicted patients were CT-confirmed with GO in a median of about 6.1 months. Sample size was not predetermined statistically, and investigators were not blinded to group allocation.

Many counts were recorded for this clonotype. Its antigen has not been determined. The input lacks base qualities; no much larger clone sits a single base away. TCR beta CDR3 regions were amplified from RNA transcripts for repertoire sequencing. A first-round RT-PCR used HTBI primers with the Qiagen OneStep RT-PCR kit, followed by a second-round multiplex PCR, size selection and purification. Sequencing of the libraries was carried out on an Illumina HiSeq2000 in paired-end mode with 100 bp reads. The authors processed their data as follows. SOAPnuke was used for read processing, and reads with adapters, uncalled bases, a mean Phred below 15, or no exact constant-primer or identifier match were discarded. High-quality paired reads were merged with COPE v1.2.5. Each unique nucleotide sequence was treated as a clonotype, and MiTCR v1.1 was used to align the clonotypes to the IMGT TRB V, D and J references. Analysis was restricted to V-J combinations with a frequency above 0.0001, which covered 98% to 99.2% of repertoires. A TCR clonal expansion and chaos score per V-J combination was defined as the ratio of F50 clonal expansion to chaos observed in the TCRdist matrix. Features were reduced by Welch's t-statistics and random forest to around 14 V-J combinations, which fed a naive Bayes classifier. The Morisita-Horn index was used to measure how similar the thyroid and blood repertoires were. The raw public reads went through TCRdb reprocessing: fastp at Q25, MiXCR clone calling, in-frame beta chains kept. Each CDR3 protein gets just one entry, which takes the most common genes and DNA from the rows behind it. TCRdb's processing, not the authors', yielded these V and J calls. Present in this sample are a few hundred thousand distinct CDR3 sequences, about a sixth of which were seen just once. The top ten constitute roughly 2.4% of the sample.

The CDR3 spans 15 residues, from the cysteine through the phenylalanine. Only the CDR3 region is kept as DNA, spanning 45 bases read in frame from base 1. The germline V gene supplies CDR1 MNHNS and CDR2 SASEGT. Deletion took 5 bases off V and 7 bases off J, with a span of 15 bases between the germline ends. Hyperthyroidism was considered stable if no progression to ophthalmopathy occurred within 18 months of follow-up. Hyperthyroidism patients were newly diagnosed, with disease duration under 2 months, and aged 18 to 65 years. Patients with other autoimmune diseases, uncontrolled infections, pregnancy or lactation were excluded from the study. Clinical symptoms, serum thyroxine, TRAb, thyroid ultrasound and orbital computed tomography were used for diagnosis. Using Ficoll-Paque density gradient centrifugation, PBMCs were isolated from 10 ml of fresh peripheral blood. Total RNA was extracted using Trizol reagent, and RNA quality was checked on an Agilent 2100 Bioanalyzer.

The sequenced material came from peripheral blood. The receptor's source is an adult woman with stable Graves' hyperthyroidism. The chain is made from TRBV6-1 and TRBJ1-6; the D gene is perhaps TRBD1, on 5 matching bases. The DNA is as follows: TGTGCCAGCAGTCCGCCCGGACACCCAAATTCACCCCTCCACTTT. Translated, this gives CASSPPGHPNSPLHF.